This T cell receptor beta chain was sequenced for a study of CD8 T cells in ankylosing spondylitis. CDR3 size: 13 residues. V was trimmed by 7 bases and J by 4 bases, leaving 13 bases between them. Germline V gene data show CDR1 as SGHVS and CDR2 as FQNEAQ. This clonotype was counted at least ten times. Quantitative 5'-RACE with molecular barcodes was used to make the TCR beta libraries. TCRdb processed the 5' RACE reads anew with MiXCR; each CDR3 protein has one entry. Seen here are 210,000 or so distinct CDR3 sequences, around 8% observed once, and the top ten hold approximately 5%. The chain has TRBV7-8 and TRBJ2-5; D unresolved. Sequencing input: blood, either unsorted or a sorted T cell fraction (not recorded which). This TCR was sampled from a female donor with ankylosing spondylitis or in good health (not recorded which). The CDR3 is CASTTPPGETQYF. In DNA form, the CDR3 reads TGTGCCAGCACCACACCACCGGGAGAGACCCAGTACTTC. The full variable domain, with the rest looked up from reference TRBV7-8 and TRBJ2-5, is GAGVSQSPRYKVAKRGQDVALRCDPISGHVSLFWYQQALGQGPEFLTYFQNEAQLDKSGLPSDRFFAERPEGSVSTLKIQRTQQEDSAVYLCASTTPPGETQYFGPGTRLLVL.